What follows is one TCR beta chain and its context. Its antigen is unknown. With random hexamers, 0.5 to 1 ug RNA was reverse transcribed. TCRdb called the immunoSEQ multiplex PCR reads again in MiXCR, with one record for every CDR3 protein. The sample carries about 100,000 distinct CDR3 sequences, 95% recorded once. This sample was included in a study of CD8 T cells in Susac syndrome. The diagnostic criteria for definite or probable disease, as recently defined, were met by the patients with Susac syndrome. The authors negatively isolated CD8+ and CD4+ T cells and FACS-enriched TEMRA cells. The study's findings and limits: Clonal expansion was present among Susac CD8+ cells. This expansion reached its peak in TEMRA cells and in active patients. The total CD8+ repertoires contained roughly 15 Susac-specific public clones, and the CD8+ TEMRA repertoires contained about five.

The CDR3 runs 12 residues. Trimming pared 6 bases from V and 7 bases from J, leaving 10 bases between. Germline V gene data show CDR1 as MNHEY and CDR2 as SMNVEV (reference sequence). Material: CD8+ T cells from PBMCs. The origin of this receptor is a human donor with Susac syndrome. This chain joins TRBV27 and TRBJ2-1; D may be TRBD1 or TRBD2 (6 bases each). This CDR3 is CASSQGGNEQFF. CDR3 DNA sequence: TGTGCCAGCAGCCAAGGGGGGAATGAGCAGTTCTTC.